The 18 T cell receptor beta chains below all came from one sample that was sequenced in a study of post-analysis software for immune sequencing data. Study-wide results and caveats: There were five TRBV segments more frequent in patients than controls, and TRBV5-6, TRBV5-1 and TRBV20-1 were among them.

Antigens of these TCRs are unknown. Each TCR beta cDNA library carried unique molecular identifiers. TCRdb passed the PCR reads through MiXCR, listing each CDR3 protein once. Seen here are roughly 400,000 distinct CDR3 sequences, 39% observed once, and the top ten hold 7.6%. The sample comprised blood. The receptors shown here come from a girl aged 2 to 9 with multiple sclerosis.

This clonotype turned up a few times. This chain links TRBV19 with TRBJ2-6, with TRBD1 identical over 7 bases. The CDR3 runs to 14 residues. Germline V gene sequence: CDR1 LNHDA, CDR2 SQIVND (reference sequence). V lost 9 bases to trimming and J lost 0 bases; unmatched junction nucleotides: 2. CDR3 DNA sequence: TGTGCCAGCTCAGGGGGCTCTGGGGCCAACGTCCTGACTTTC. Translating it yields CASSGGSGANVLTF. The variable domain in full, completed from reference TRBV19 and TRBJ2-6, reads DGGITQSPKYLFRKEGQNVTLSCEQNLNHDAMYWYRQDPGQGLRLIYYSQIVNDFQKGDIAEGYSVSREKKESFPLTVTSAQKNPTAFYLCASSGGSGANVLTFGAGSRLTVL.

The chain recombines TRBV7-7 with TRBJ2-3; 9 bases fit TRBD2. Germline V gene sequence: CDR1 SSHAT, CDR2 FNYEAQ (reference sequence). The trim removed 1 base at V and 3 bases at J, leaving 5 bases unmatched. The CDR3 has 16 amino acids. CDR3 in DNA: TGTGCCAGCAGCTTAGGGGTAGCGGGGGCTACAGATACGCAGTATTTT. It yields the protein CASSLGVAGATDTQYF. Drawing the rest from reference TRBV7-7 and TRBJ2-3, the complete variable domain is GAGVSQSPRYKVTKRGQDVTLRCDPISSHATLYWYQQALGQGPEFLTYFNYEAQPDKSGLPSDRFSAERPEGSISTLTIQRTEQRDSAMYRCASSLGVAGATDTQYFGPGTRLTVL.

The gene calls are TRBV19 and TRBJ2-3; weak D call: TRBD2 (6 bases). Germline values: CDR1 LNHDA, CDR2 SQIVND (reference sequence). V lost 3 bases, J lost 13 bases, and 17 bases lay in between. The CDR3 is 13 amino acids. The CDR3 loop reads CASSMVSGGREYF. CDR3 nucleotide sequence: TGTGCCAGTAGTATGGTTAGCGGAGGGCGGGAGTATTTT.

This clonotype was seen only a few times. The J gene is TRBJ2-3, the V gene TRBV9, with D possibly TRBD2 on 5 matching bases. Germline V CDR1 and CDR2: SGDLS, YYNGEE. Trimming took off 2 bases at V and 5 bases at J, with 21 bases between the two ends. The CDR3 sequence is 17 residues long. The CDR3 region has the DNA TGTGCCAGCAGCGTTTTTGCGGCCCCTGAGAGGGTAGATACGCAGTATTTT. Protein product: CASSVFAAPERVDTQYF.

The chain is built from TRBV7-2 and TRBJ2-7; 7 bases match TRBD2. CDR1 is SGHTA, CDR2 FQGNSA, per germline. V was pared by 8 bases and J by 2 bases, with 12 bases of the junction left unmatched. The CDR3 spans 15 residues. The CDR3: CASLRLERGPYEQYF. The CDR3 DNA reads TGTGCCAGCCTACGTTTGGAGCGGGGACCCTACGAGCAGTACTTC. Complete variable domain (other parts from reference TRBV7-2 and TRBJ2-7): GAGVSQSPSNKVTEKGKDVELRCDPISGHTALYWYRQSLGQGLEFLIYFQGNSAPDKSGLPSDRFSAERTGGSVSTLTIQRTQQEDSAVYLCASLRLERGPYEQYFGPGTRLTVT.

The CDR3 sequence: CASNVGGQPQHF. The CDR3 DNA reads TGTGCCAGCAACGTAGGGGGGCAGCCCCAGCATTTT. J is TRBJ1-5 and V is TRBV7-9; D may be TRBD1 (6 bases). Germline V gene sequence: CDR1 SEHNR, CDR2 FQNEAQ (reference sequence). Trimming shortened V by 7 bases and J by 7 bases, and 11 bases separated the two germline ends. The CDR3 spans 12 residues.

The chain couples TRBV4-1 to TRBJ2-4; D gene unclear. The germline CDR1 and CDR2 sequences are MGHRA and YSYEKL. This CDR3 region has 16 residues. V shed 6 bases and J shed 13 bases, with 28 bases lying between them. Written as DNA, the CDR3 is TGCGCCAGCAGTCAGTCCGCAAACTCCCATAGCTACAAGCAGTACTTC. It specifies CASSQSANSHSYKQYF.

The rearrangement uses TRBV5-1 and TRBJ1-1; D is undetermined. Germline CDR1 is SGHRS and CDR2 is YFSETQ. Trimming stripped 0 bases from V and 1 base from J, with 16 bases between. CDR3 length equals 17 residues. The CDR3 bases are TGCGCCAGCAGCTTGGGACTGACGGGCTACCCGAACACTGAAGCTTTCTTT. This encodes CASSLGLTGYPNTEAFF.

On this clonotype itself: Sequence at one end of the junction differs from germline and may be a read error. The chain combines TRBV4-1 with TRBJ1-2; D is undetermined. This CDR3 comprises 14 residues. Germline V CDR1 and CDR2: MGHRA, YSYEKL. The CDR3, as DNA: TGCGCCAGCAGCAAAGATAGCCCGGCGGGCGGCTACACCTTC. Residues: CASSKDSPAGGYTF.

This chain connects TRBV7-2 to TRBJ2-1; tentatively, D is TRBD1 (6 bases). This CDR3 is built from 15 residues. The germline V and J ends were trimmed by 5 bases and 4 bases, with 15 bases remaining between them. CDR1 is SGHTA and CDR2 is FQGNSA in the germline V gene. Here the CDR3 DNA reads TGTGCCAGCAGCCTAAGGGGGAACGGATACAATGAGCAGTTCTTC. Translation gives CASSLRGNGYNEQFF.

This rearrangement joins TRBV2 to TRBJ1-2, with a weak D call TRBD1 (5 bases). V was shortened by 8 bases and J by 0 bases, with 16 bases between the two germline ends. The germline gives CDR1 SNHLY, CDR2 FYNNEI. The CDR3 contains 15 residues. The CDR3 reads CASCVGEQANYGYTF. The CDR3 DNA sequence: TGTGCCAGCTGCGTGGGGGAGCAAGCTAACTATGGCTACACCTTC.

The rearrangement links TRBV28 to TRBJ2-5; a weak D match, TRBD1 (6 bases). The germline V gene encodes CDR1 MDHEN and CDR2 SYDVKM. The CDR3 spans 11 residues. Trimming removed 9 bases from V and 11 bases from J, with 16 bases in between. CDR3 in DNA: TGTGCCAGACATAGGGGGAGAGAGCAGTACTTC. It specifies CARHRGREQYF. Full variable domain (outside the CDR3, taken from reference TRBV28 and TRBJ2-5): DVKVTQSSRYLVKRTGEKVFLECVQDMDHENMFWYRQDPGLGLRLIYFSYDVKMKEKGDIPEGYSVSREKKERFSLILESASTNQTSMYLCARHRGREQYFGPGTRLLVL.

The V call is TRBV4-3, the J call TRBJ2-1; no clear D. The germline V gene has CDR1 LGHNA and CDR2 YSLEER. Trimming pared 4 bases from V and 5 bases from J, leaving 21 bases between. The CDR3 has 17 amino acids. CDR3 sequence: CASSRIKGLSDDNEQFF. The CDR3 bases are TGCGCCAGCAGCCGCATTAAGGGTCTTTCCGACGACAATGAGCAGTTCTTC.

This rearrangement joins TRBV12-3 or TRBV12-4 to TRBJ2-1; TRBD2 agrees at 12 bases. This CDR3 spans 17 amino acids. Germline trimming cut 6 bases from V and 10 bases from J; bases unmatched to any gene: 16. The CDR3 DNA reads as TGTGCCAGCAGACTCAACAGGGGGCTAGCGGGAGGGCCGGAGCAGTTCTTC. It translates to CASRLNRGLAGGPEQFF.

Of note for this clonotype: At one end, the junction sequence differs from germline, possibly due to a read error. The chain joins TRBV5-6 to TRBJ2-7, with D maybe TRBD1 (5 bases). The CDR3 loop spans 15 amino acids. Per the germline V gene, CDR1 is SGHDT and CDR2 is YYEEEE. The CDR3 DNA reads as TGTGCCGGCAGCCCGAACGGCAGGGCCACCTACGAGCAGTACTTC. Encoded protein: CAGSPNGRATYEQYF. The full variable domain, completed using reference TRBV5-6 and TRBJ2-7, is DAGVTQSPTHLIKTRGQQVTLRCSPKSGHDTVSWYQQALGQGPQFIFQYYEEEERQRGNFPDRFSGHQFPNYSSELNVNALLLGDSALYLCAGSPNGRATYEQYFGPGTRLTVT.

The rearrangement uses TRBV20-1 and TRBJ1-5; TRBD1 is a possible D gene (5 bases). Germline values: CDR1 DFQATT, CDR2 SNEGSKA (reference sequence). The CDR3 has 15 residues. Trimming stripped 0 bases from V and 4 bases from J, with 13 bases between. DNA of the CDR3: TGCAGTGCTAGAGATGAGGGGCGTTTTAATCAGCCCCAGCATTTT. Translation gives CSARDEGRFNQPQHF.

The sample holds a few counts of this clonotype. This chain uses TRBV29-1 with TRBJ2-1; 15 bases align to TRBD2. Germline V gene data show CDR1 as SQVTM and CDR2 as ANQGSEA. The length of the CDR3 is 18 residues. V lost 5 bases, J lost 0 bases, and 8 bases stayed unmatched. Written as DNA, the CDR3 is TGCAGCGTTCTAAGGGGACTAGCGGGAGGAACCTCCTACAATGAGCAGTTCTTC. Its translation: CSVLRGLAGGTSYNEQFF.

The chain is built from TRBV28 and TRBJ2-1; D may be TRBD1 (6 bases). This CDR3 spans 17 amino acids. Trimming took 3 bases from V and 0 from J, leaving 15 bases between them. Germline V gene lookup returns CDR1 MDHEN and CDR2 SYDVKM. This chain's CDR3 is CASSLGDILSSYNEQFF. In nucleotides, the CDR3 is TGTGCCAGCAGTTTGGGGGACATCCTGAGCTCCTACAATGAGCAGTTCTTC.